This record looks at one TCR beta chain sequence and its context. The antigen it recognizes is unknown. Base qualities are not recorded, but no much larger clone differs from it by a single base. The CDR3 measures 17 amino acids from cysteine to phenylalanine. Left in the record is the CDR3 DNA by itself, 51 bases read in frame from the first base. V and J are trimmed by 5 bases and 4 bases, and the gene matches miss 12 bases of the junction. The germline V gene yields SGHVS for CDR1 and FNYEAQ for CDR2. The record originates from a study of human T cells and chemical hapten exposure (dated by TCRdb to 2020 to 2022). Study-level background: For sensitization, 2% DPC in acetone was applied to a roughly 2 cm by roughly 2 cm area of upper inner arm skin. Patients additionally received weekly therapeutic DPC doses to the scalp throughout the roughly 23-week study period. Patient blood was sampled pre-sensitization (week 0) and at 2, 6 and about 24 weeks after DPC sensitization. In alopecia patients, the study followed how the peripheral blood TCR repertoire changed in vivo over primary and secondary sensitization to diphenylcyclopropenone (DPC), a hapten. Patch testing was done on the upper back using Finn chambers containing 0.01% DPC, and results were scored after 6 days according to International Contact Dermatitis Research Group standards. The mostly female patient cohort included alopecia areata with under or over 50% scalp involvement, alopecia totalis and alopecia universalis. Libraries were combined into a pool for sequencing, and differences in TCR yield between samples came mainly from small differences in library volumes within the pool. Around 30 alopecia patients provided blood for TCR sequencing at one to four time points (pre-sensitization, 2, 6 and 24 weeks).

Receptor amplification or capture employed RACE. TCRdb lists the instrument as NextSeq 500. During library preparation, unique molecular identifiers were attached to individual cDNA molecules so that TCRs could be counted in a quantitative, reproducible way. Each blood RNA sample was used to sequence both TCR alpha and TCR beta chains. The study's own analysis went as follows. A median of around 100,000 TCRs per sample was observed, with a range of about 20,000 to 700,000. The Decombinator software suite was used to annotate the V, J and CDR3 of the TCR reads. Every sample was subsampled to the same number of TCRs (28,000) for the PS versus PT1 abundance plots. Expanded TCRs were defined as absent before sensitization and observed at least eight times at the 2-week time point. The public reads were quality trimmed at Q25 with fastp and then assembled into clones with MiXCR by TCRdb, keeping productive beta chains. Here each entry gathers all rows of one CDR3 protein and keeps the most common genes and DNA. TCRdb's processing, not the study's, gives the V and J calls here. Recorded for this sample are 90,000 to 140,000 distinct CDR3 sequences; under 40% of them occurred a single time. The leading ten clones occupy about 2.9% of the sample.

The time point label here, explained by the study, means: patch test 3, about 24 weeks after DPC sensitization. The label giving this sample's treatment or condition can be read as: therapeutic diphenylcyclopropenone sensitization with weekly scalp DPC. At each patch-test visit, blood was drawn before the patch test was applied. Patients were eligible if aged 18 to 70, diagnosed with alopecia and judged suitable for DPC therapy, and pregnant patients were excluded. Unfractionated whole blood was collected in Tempus Blood RNA tubes, and total RNA was extracted from that blood. Broader findings and caveats from the paper: Compared with pre-sensitization or healthy control sets, expanded TCRs formed significantly more large CDR3 similarity clusters, which is consistent with antigen-driven responses. All patients had alopecia, a presumed autoimmune disease, so their immune response might differ from that of healthy individuals. The number of PT1 expanded TCRs positively correlated with patch test score, significant at thresholds 8, 16 and 32 but not 4. DPC sensitization did not change the number of TCRs with a frequency above 1 in 1000, and there was no evidence of changes in global repertoire structure. After repeated subsampling, the strength of the expansion versus patch-test correlation and the threshold at which it became significant changed.

Material: whole blood, obtained in connection with sensitization to the hapten diphenylcyclopropenone (DPC). This TCR came from a man in his forties with alopecia areata. Some clones in this sample may be carry-over from other donors' samples. The rearranged segments are TRBV7-6 and TRBJ1-4; TRBD1 matches 8 bases in the middle. The base sequence is TGTGCCAGCAGCCGGCGGCAGCAGGGGGCGGTTAATGAAAAACTGTTTTTT. It is translated as CASSRRQQGAVNEKLFF. Extended through the reference TRBV7-6 and TRBJ1-4 proteins, this CDR3 yields the full variable domain: GAGVSQSPRYKVTKRGQDVALRCDPISGHVSLYWYRQALGQGPEFLTYFNYEAQQDKSGLPNDRFSAERPEGSISTLTIQRTEQRDSAMYRCASSRRQQGAVNEKLFFGSGTQLSVL.